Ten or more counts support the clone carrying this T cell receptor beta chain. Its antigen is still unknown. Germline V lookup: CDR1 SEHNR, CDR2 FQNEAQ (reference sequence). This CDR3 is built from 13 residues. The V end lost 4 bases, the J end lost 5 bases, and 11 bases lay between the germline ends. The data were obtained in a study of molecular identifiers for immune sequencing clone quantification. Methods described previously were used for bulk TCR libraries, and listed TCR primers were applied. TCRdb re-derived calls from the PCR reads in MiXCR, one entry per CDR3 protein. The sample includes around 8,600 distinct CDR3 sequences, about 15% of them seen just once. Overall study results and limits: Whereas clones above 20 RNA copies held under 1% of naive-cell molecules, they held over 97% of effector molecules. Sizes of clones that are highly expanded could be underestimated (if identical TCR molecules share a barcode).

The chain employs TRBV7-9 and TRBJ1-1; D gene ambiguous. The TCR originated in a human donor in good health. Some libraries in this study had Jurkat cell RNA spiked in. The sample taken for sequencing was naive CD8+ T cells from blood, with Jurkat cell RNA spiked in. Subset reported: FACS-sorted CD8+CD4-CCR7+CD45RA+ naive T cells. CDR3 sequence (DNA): TGTGCCAGCAGCTCGCCTAGGGTTACTGAAGCTTTCTTT. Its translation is CASSSPRVTEAFF.